The 31 T cell receptor beta chains below were found in one sample sequenced in a study of cytomegalovirus exposure and HLA in healthy donors. The PCR was carried out with 60 Vbeta primers and 13 Jbeta primers. Profiling relied on immunoSEQ multiplex PCR, and the TCRdb table lists in-frame clones only, not all of them. The sample includes about 130,000 clones, around 77% of them seen just once. The sequenced sample consisted of PBMCs. The source of these receptors is a man in his fifties or sixties in good health and CMV-seronegative.

V is TRBV6-6 and J is TRBJ2-7, with 7 positions matching TRBD1. The CDR3 runs to 16 residues. After removal of 10 bases from V and 3 bases from J, the junction contained 18 bases not matched to a gene. Germline loops: CDR1 MNHNY, CDR2 SVGAGI (reference sequence). The CDR3 DNA reads as TGTGCCACCCTTTCGGGGCCACAGGGGAATCTCTACGAGCAGTACTTC. This codes for CATLSGPQGNLYEQYF.

V gene TRBV5-1 combines with J gene TRBJ1-1; unclear D gene. Germline V gene lookup returns CDR1 SGHRS and CDR2 YFSETQ. V was clipped by 3 bases and J by 5 bases, with 17 bases between them. The CDR3 covers 15 residues. CDR3 in amino acids: CASSSTTGLGTEAFF. The CDR3 bases are TGCGCCAGCAGCTCGACGACTGGACTTGGGACTGAAGCTTTCTTT.

This clone turned up a few times. This chain uses TRBV29-1 with TRBJ1-1, with no clear D. The germline V and J ends were trimmed by 3 bases and 11 bases, with 13 bases remaining between them. The CDR3 runs to 11 residues. CDR1 is SQVTM and CDR2 is ANQGSEA in the germline V gene. CDR3 residues: CSVDPVRWAFF. The DNA for the CDR3 is TGCAGCGTTGACCCGGTTCGTTGGGCTTTCTTT.

The chain couples TRBV30 to TRBJ2-1; 10 bases map to TRBD1. The germline V gene has CDR1 GTSNPN and CDR2 SVGIG (reference sequence). The CDR3 runs 14 residues. V lost 1 base, J lost 10 bases, and 7 bases stayed unmatched. The CDR3 here is CAWSGGTGVGEQFF. CDR3 DNA: TGTGCCTGGAGTGGTGGGACAGGGGTAGGGGAGCAGTTCTTC.

This chain joins TRBV6-5 and TRBJ1-1; D gene ambiguous. This CDR3 comprises 15 residues. CDR1 MNHEY and CDR2 SVGAGI come from the germline V gene. The germline V and J ends were trimmed by 5 bases and 5 bases, with 18 bases remaining between them. This CDR3 is CASSTRTARVTEAFF. The CDR3 coding sequence is TGTGCCAGCAGTACACGGACGGCGAGGGTGACTGAAGCTTTCTTT.

This chain links TRBV2 with TRBJ2-1; D not resolved. Germline assignment: CDR1 SNHLY and CDR2 FYNNEI. V lost 4 bases, J lost 0 bases, and 7 bases lay in between. The CDR3 spans 14 residues. This CDR3 is CASSVESSYNEQFF. DNA for the CDR3: TGTGCCAGCAGTGTGGAGAGCTCCTACAATGAGCAGTTCTTC.

The chain employs TRBV28 and TRBJ1-5, with D perhaps TRBD1 (6 bases). Germline values: CDR1 MDHEN, CDR2 SYDVKM. V lost 2 bases and J 8 bases, leaving 10 bases between the germline ends. The length of the CDR3 is 13 residues. The CDR3 bases are TGTGCCAGCAGTTTACAGGGGCCAAAGCCCCAGCATTTT. This sequence encodes CASSLQGPKPQHF.

This clone was recorded once. The rearrangement links TRBV2 to TRBJ2-5; D call uncertain. The ends were cut back, 7 bases at V and 2 bases at J, with 11 bases in the middle. CDR1 and CDR2 (germline): SNHLY, FYNNEI. The CDR3 covers 13 residues. CDR3 region: CASKARGQETQYF. The CDR3 coding sequence is TGTGCCAGCAAGGCCCGAGGACAAGAGACCCAGTACTTC.

The rearrangement links TRBV7-3 to TRBJ2-3, with 10 positions matching TRBD1. The CDR3 is made up of 15 amino acids. Per germline, CDR1 SGHTA and CDR2 FQGTGA. V lost 3 bases and J lost 4; bases outside the gene matches: 4. DNA for the CDR3: TGTGCCAGCAGCTTCACCGGGACAGGGGCAGATACGCAGTATTTT. It encodes CASSFTGTGADTQYF.

The CDR3 is CASSFGEVGGNTIYF. DNA for the CDR3: TGCGCCAGCAGCTTTGGTGAGGTCGGTGGAAACACCATATATTTT. J is TRBJ1-3 and V is TRBV5-1, with D uncertain. This CDR3 has 15 residues. Germline CDR1 and CDR2: SGHRS and YFSETQ. Trimming pared 2 bases from V and 3 bases from J, leaving 12 bases between. Drawing the rest from reference TRBV5-1 and TRBJ1-3, the complete variable domain is KAGVTQTPRYLIKTRGQQVTLSCSPISGHRSVSWYQQTPGQGLQFLFEYFSETQRNKGNFPGRFSGRQFSNSRSEMNVSTLELGDSALYLCASSFGEVGGNTIYFGEGSWLTVV.

Only a few counts were recorded for this clone. The V call is TRBV28, the J call TRBJ2-7; 7 nucleotides align to TRBD1. J lost 5 bases, V lost 5 bases, and 6 bases had no gene match. The CDR3 length is 13 residues. Germline values: CDR1 MDHEN, CDR2 SYDVKM. The CDR3 coding sequence is TGTGCCAGCAGTGCCCGCGACAGGGACGAGCAGTACTTC. It specifies CASSARDRDEQYF.

The CDR3 DNA follows: TGTGCCAGCAGTCCTCTGGGGGGAGCATACAATGAGCAGTTCTTC. It translates to CASSPLGGAYNEQFF. This chain links TRBV27 with TRBJ2-1, with D tentatively TRBD2 (6 bases). The CDR3 sequence is 15 residues long. Between the trimmed V and J ends, which lost 5 bases and 4 bases, there was a span of 15 bases. Germline V lookup: CDR1 MNHEY, CDR2 SMNVEV (reference sequence).

This sequence joins TRBV6-6 and TRBJ2-7, with a weak D call TRBD1 (6 bases). The CDR3 covers 15 residues. The germline V gene has CDR1 MNHNY and CDR2 SVGAGI (reference sequence). Trimming left V 5 bases short and J 5 bases short, with 19 bases between. In nucleotides, the CDR3 is TGTGCCAGCAGTATAAATACAGGGAGAGGACACGAGCAGTACTTC. Translated, it gives CASSINTGRGHEQYF.

This chain joins TRBV10-3 and TRBJ1-6; D not resolved. The CDR3 sequence is 15 residues long. CDR1 is ENHRY, CDR2 SYGVKD, per germline. V was pared by 3 bases and J by 9 bases, with 15 bases between. DNA of the CDR3: TGTGCCATCAGTGACGGCCGCCGGGAGAGTTCACCCCTCCACTTT. It is translated as CAISDGRRESSPLHF.

On this clone itself: Relative to the germline gene, one junction end is altered; a read error may explain this. The V and J genes are TRBV2 and TRBJ1-2; 9 nucleotides match TRBD1. The CDR3 sequence is 14 residues long. Germline assignment: CDR1 SNHLY and CDR2 FYNNEI. The CDR3 DNA sequence: TGTGCCGGCAGGCCGGGACAGGGAAATGGGGGCTACACCTTC. This gives the protein CAGRPGQGNGGYTF.

This chain uses TRBV20-1 with TRBJ2-1, with D possibly being TRBD1 (6 bases). This CDR3 spans 11 amino acids. V was clipped by 5 bases and J by 9 bases, with 11 bases between them. The germline CDR1 and CDR2 sequences are DFQATT and SNEGSKA (reference sequence). The CDR3 loop reads CSAADRREQFF. CDR3 DNA sequence: TGCAGTGCTGCGGACAGACGTGAGCAGTTCTTC.

The chain is built from TRBV4-2 and TRBJ1-4; the D gene is possibly TRBD1 (5 bases). V lost 1 base and J 4 bases, leaving 10 bases between the germline ends. Germline lookup yields CDR1 LGHNA and CDR2 YNFKEQ. The CDR3 covers 15 residues. The CDR3 DNA follows: TGTGCCAGCAGCCAAGCAGGGTCACTTAATGAAAAACTGTTTTTT. It encodes CASSQAGSLNEKLFF.

The CDR3 protein is CASSDPDSKNIQYF. The CDR3 DNA reads as TGCGCCAGCAGTGACCCGGACAGCAAAAACATTCAGTACTTC. The genes are TRBV10-1 and TRBJ2-4, with D possibly TRBD1 on 6 matching bases. The CDR3 spans 14 residues. With 3 bases removed from V and 3 bases from J, the gap between germline ends came to 9 bases. Germline-derived CDR1 and CDR2 are WNHNN and SYGVQD (reference sequence).

The gene calls are TRBV7-9 and TRBJ1-1; 10 bases fit TRBD1. The germline V gene has CDR1 SEHNR and CDR2 FQNEAQ (reference sequence). V was pared by 3 bases and J by 5 bases, with 6 bases of the junction left unmatched. The CDR3 contains 15 residues. The CDR3 protein is CASSFLGQGGTEAFF. For the CDR3, the DNA is TGTGCCAGCAGCTTCCTAGGACAGGGGGGAACTGAAGCTTTCTTT.

V and J are TRBV7-2 and TRBJ1-4; the match to TRBD1 covers 7 bases. Trimming at V came to 5 bases and at J to 0 bases, leaving 6 bases not matched to a gene. Germline V CDR1 and CDR2: SGHTA, FQGNSA. The CDR3 is 16 residues long. The chain's CDR3 is CASSQDRTATNEKLFF. The CDR3 DNA sequence: TGTGCCAGCAGCCAGGACAGGACCGCAACTAATGAAAAACTGTTTTTT. Combining the CDR3 with reference TRBV7-2 and TRBJ1-4 gives the whole variable domain GAGVSQSPSNKVTEKGKDVELRCDPISGHTALYWYRQSLGQGLEFLIYFQGNSAPDKSGLPSDRFSAERTGGSVSTLTIQRTQQEDSAVYLCASSQDRTATNEKLFFGSGTQLSVL.

This chain links TRBV19 with TRBJ2-1, with D possibly being TRBD2 (6 bases). The CDR3 is 14 amino acids. Trimming took 4 bases from V and 7 from J, leaving 14 bases between them. Germline V gene sequence: CDR1 LNHDA, CDR2 SQIVND (reference sequence). This CDR3 is CASSRDPGGNEQFF. In nucleotides, the CDR3 is TGTGCCAGTAGTAGGGACCCTGGGGGGAATGAGCAGTTCTTC.

The chain couples TRBV28 to TRBJ2-2; 8 bases line up with TRBD1. V shed 3 bases and J 7 bases; nucleotides not matched to a gene: 7. This CDR3 is 15 amino acids long. Germline V CDR1 and CDR2: MDHEN, SYDVKM. The CDR3 DNA follows: TGTGCCAGCAGTTTTTCCGGACAGGGTGGCGGGGAGCTGTTTTTT. It codes for CASSFSGQGGGELFF. Together with reference TRBV28 and TRBJ2-2, the CDR3 gives the full variable domain: DVKVTQSSRYLVKRTGEKVFLECVQDMDHENMFWYRQDPGLGLRLIYFSYDVKMKEKGDIPEGYSVSREKKERFSLILESASTNQTSMYLCASSFSGQGGGELFFGEGSRLTVL.

The chain couples TRBV28 to TRBJ2-1, with a weak D call TRBD1 (6 bases). CDR1 is MDHEN, CDR2 SYDVKM, per germline. The CDR3 consists of 16 residues. The germline V and J ends were trimmed by 6 bases and 0 bases, with 15 bases remaining between them. DNA of the CDR3: TGTGCCAGCAGCGGTGGGGGCACTACCTCCTACAATGAGCAGTTCTTC. Translating it yields CASSGGGTTSYNEQFF.

This clone was detected a few times. The chain employs TRBV28 and TRBJ2-7, with 8 bases identical to TRBD1. V lost 7 bases, J lost 4 bases, and 12 bases stayed unmatched. CDR3 size: 15 residues. Per germline, CDR1 MDHEN and CDR2 SYDVKM. The CDR3 nucleotides are TGTGCCAGCATCCCTTCACAGGGGGTTGGTTACGAGCAGTACTTC. Protein: CASIPSQGVGYEQYF.

The genes are TRBV15 and TRBJ1-1; no reliable D call. This CDR3 contains 14 residues. V was clipped by 0 bases and J by 0 bases, with 5 bases between them. CDR1 and CDR2 (germline): LNHNV, YYDKDF (reference sequence). The CDR3 is CATSRELLNTEAFF. The CDR3 DNA reads as TGTGCCACCAGCAGAGAACTGCTGAACACTGAAGCTTTCTTT.

This chain uses TRBV19 with TRBJ2-1, with a weak D call TRBD1 (6 bases). CDR3 size: 15 residues. Trimming left V 1 base short and J 0 bases short, with 7 bases between. From germline, CDR1 is LNHDA and CDR2 SQIVND (reference sequence). As DNA, the CDR3 is TGTGCCAGTAGTATAGGCAGGGGCTCCTACAATGAGCAGTTCTTC. Its protein is CASSIGRGSYNEQFF.

In the case of this clone: The CDR3 does not close with the conserved phenylalanine or tryptophan, likely indicating a read error. J is TRBJ2-3 and V is TRBV2; D is unclear. This CDR3 has 13 residues. Per germline, CDR1 SNHLY and CDR2 FYNNEI. V was clipped by 2 bases and J by 4 bases, with 7 bases between them. The CDR3 loop reads CASSELTSDTQYL. CDR3 nucleotides: TGTGCCAGCAGTGAACTTACCTCAGATACGCAGTATCTT.

This clone has a single count. This chain links TRBV18 with TRBJ2-7; tentative D call: TRBD2 (6 bases). The ends were cut back, 2 bases at V and 0 bases at J, with 14 bases in the middle. The CDR3 is 16 amino acids. Germline-derived CDR1 and CDR2 are KGHSH and LQKENI. The CDR3 protein is CASSPGDSTSSYEQYF. CDR3 coding DNA: TGTGCCAGCTCACCAGGGGACTCGACCAGCTCCTACGAGCAGTACTTC.

V is TRBV6-1 and J is TRBJ1-2; possibly TRBD1 for D (6 bases). Germline V gives CDR1 MNHNS, CDR2 SASEGT. The CDR3 totals 14 residues. V was trimmed by 9 bases and J by 0 bases, leaving 14 bases between them. This chain's CDR3 is CASSQGPTNYGYTF. Written as DNA, the CDR3 is TGTGCCAGTAGTCAGGGGCCGACTAACTATGGCTACACCTTC.

The chain recombines TRBV5-1 with TRBJ2-1; possible D gene TRBD1, 6 bases. The CDR3 totals 15 residues. The germline V gene has CDR1 SGHRS and CDR2 YFSETQ. The V and J ends lost 4 bases and 2 bases respectively, with 13 bases between them. CDR3 in amino acids: CASSPRGSTYNEQFF. DNA of the CDR3: TGCGCCAGCAGCCCCAGGGGCTCGACCTACAATGAGCAGTTCTTC.

The chain links TRBV2 to TRBJ1-1; 9 bases agree with TRBD1. V dropped 6 bases and J dropped 0; count of bases not matched to a gene: 5. This CDR3 has 15 residues. Germline-derived CDR1 and CDR2 are SNHLY and FYNNEI. CDR3 protein: CASRAGTGMNTEAFF. The CDR3 region has the DNA TGTGCCAGCAGAGCCGGGACAGGGATGAACACTGAAGCTTTCTTT.